Listed below are T cell receptor beta chains from one sample, sequenced in a study of cytomegalovirus exposure and HLA in healthy donors. The data were produced by immunoSEQ multiplex PCR, yet TCRdb's version contains in-frame clones alone and is incomplete. The repertoire holds around 160,000 clones, with roughly four fifths as singletons. Sequencing used PBMCs. Source of these receptors: a male donor in good health and CMV-seropositive. Both conserved end residues are part of each CDR3. The D gene is left open where the match is weak.

TRBJ2-2	TRBV7-2	TRBD2	CASGRQGLAGELFF
TRBJ2-1	TRBV12-5	TRBD2	CATKASGNNEQFF
TRBJ2-1	TRBV5-4	TRBD2	CASSLVSGGRYNEQFF
TRBJ2-7	TRBV10-2	TRBD1	CASSEYDRGRYEQYF
TRBJ2-3	TRBV7-2	.	CASKRGGSDTQYF
TRBJ2-5	TRBV30	TRBD2	CAWSLYGGGRETQYF
TRBJ1-1	TRBV6-6	.	CASSPQVTSQHPFF
TRBJ1-1	TRBV7-2	TRBD1	CASSLQDRGSGTEAFF
TRBJ1-4	TRBV9	TRBD1	CASSTEGQGNEKLFF
TRBJ1-1	TRBV28	.	CASILSGGGIAFF
TRBJ1-6	TRBV18	TRBD1	CASSAGTGFESPLHF
TRBJ2-7	TRBV15	.	CATSIPSSDHYEQYF
TRBJ2-2	TRBV7-7	TRBD1	CASSLTRGPDTGELFF